This TCR beta chain stems from a study of post-analysis software for immune sequencing data. TCR beta cDNA libraries had unique molecular identifiers. TCRdb recomputed calls from the PCR reads with MiXCR, one row per CDR3 protein. The profile shows fewer than 900,000 distinct CDR3 sequences, around 45% of them singletons. Points from the study as a whole: Diversity measured as normalized Chao1 was significantly lower in multiple sclerosis patients than in controls. TRBV5-6, TRBV5-1 and TRBV20-1 belonged to a set of about five TRBV segments that were more frequent in patients than controls.

V was clipped by 4 bases and J by 8 bases, with 18 bases between them. CDR1 is SGHRS and CDR2 is YFSETQ in the germline V gene. The CDR3 runs 15 residues. Turning to this clonotype: Antigen unknown.

The genes are TRBV5-1 and TRBJ1-4, with D possibly matching TRBD1 (6 bases). The clonotype originates from a girl under 18 with multiple sclerosis. Sequencing was carried out using blood. The CDR3 protein is CASSLEGRGVEKLFF. In DNA, the CDR3 is TGCGCCAGCAGCCTGGAAGGCAGGGGAGTCGAAAAACTGTTTTTT.